This TCR beta chain appears in the sequencing data of a study of T cell repertoires in cytomegalovirus infection. General observations from the study: Ex vivo, HLA-C-restricted CMV-specific TCR beta clonotypes prevailed over the rest of the response.

TCRdb fed the reads into MiXCR, producing one record per CDR3 protein. Of about 920,000 distinct CDR3 sequences listed, less than 40% were seen once; the top ten hold over 12%. About this clonotype itself: Its antigen is not identified.

The CDR3 runs to 15 residues. V was trimmed by 11 bases and J by 2 bases, leaving 21 bases between them. Germline CDR1 and CDR2: LNHDA and SQIVND (reference sequence). The source of this sequence is a human donor in good health (CMV status not recorded). Some clones in this sample may be carry-over from other donors' samples. The input for sequencing was cultured CD8+ T cells from PBMCs, taken from culture after CMV antigen stimulation. The chain links TRBV19 to TRBJ1-2; D not certain. The CDR3 loop is CACAGLMDRNYGYTF. The CDR3 bases are TGTGCCTGTGCCGGGCTAATGGACCGGAACTATGGCTACACCTTC.